This T cell receptor (beta chain) appears in the sequencing data of a study of blood T cell repertoires in COVID-19. Across the study: The samples span acute and convalescent COVID-19 from the United States, Italy and Spain.

In the study's own analysis: Reference gene primer amplification gave estimated nucleated cell counts. TCRdb's table, derived via immunoSEQ multiplex PCR, lists solely in-frame clones and lacks some. V and J calls and clone size follow that table, whereas D and trimming were derived from the DNA. Among about 220,000 clones listed, about 86% were seen once. The V end was cut by 7 bases, the J end by 0 bases, with 12 bases between. The CDR3 sequence is 14 residues long. Germline V gene sequence: CDR1 LNHDA, CDR2 SQIVND (reference sequence). V and J are TRBV19 and TRBJ1-1; D is unresolved. The sample consisted of PBMCs or T cells enriched from blood (not recorded which). The TCR was taken from a woman aged 40 to 50 with acute COVID-19. The CDR3 region has the DNA TGTGCCAGTATTTCTCTAGATATGAACACTGAAGCTTTCTTT. The encoded protein is CASISLDMNTEAFF.